One and the same sample provided the 3 T cell receptor beta chains below, sequenced in a study of cytomegalovirus exposure and HLA in healthy donors. Amplification used 60 Vbeta primers and 13 Jbeta primers. The data were produced by immunoSEQ multiplex PCR, yet TCRdb's version contains in-frame clones alone and is incomplete. Of 100,000 or so clones detected, approximately 80% appear once; the ten largest clones hold 1.2%. Material for sequencing was PBMCs. The receptors shown here come from a woman between 18 and 30 years old in good health and CMV-seronegative.

The chain employs TRBV15 and TRBJ1-5, with 9 bases lining up with TRBD1. Germline assignment: CDR1 LNHNV and CDR2 YYDKDF (reference sequence). This CDR3 is built from 15 residues. J lost 7 bases, V lost 3 bases, and 7 bases had no gene match. The CDR3 bases are TGTGCCACCAGCAGGGGGACAGGGTTTGAACAGCCCCAGCATTTT. Its translation is CATSRGTGFEQPQHF. Full variable domain (outside the CDR3, taken from reference TRBV15 and TRBJ1-5): DAMVIQNPRYQVTQFGKPVTLSCSQTLNHNVMYWYQQKSSQAPKLLFHYYDKDFNNEADTPDNFQSRRPNTSFCFLDIRSPGLGDTAMYLCATSRGTGFEQPQHFGDGTRLSIL.

V gene TRBV30 combines with J gene TRBJ2-4; maybe TRBD1 (6 bases). In germline, CDR1 is GTSNPN, CDR2 SVGIG (reference sequence). The CDR3 covers 12 residues. Between the trimmed V and J ends, which lost 2 bases and 10 bases, there was a span of 12 bases. CDR3 in DNA: TGTGCCTGGAGTTCAGGGGAGAGGATTCAGTACTTC. This translates into CAWSSGERIQYF.

This rearrangement joins TRBV7-9 to TRBJ2-7; a possible D gene is TRBD2 (5 bases). Germline values: CDR1 SEHNR, CDR2 FQNEAQ (reference sequence). The germline V and J ends were trimmed by 4 bases and 5 bases, with 15 bases remaining between them. CDR3 length: 14 amino acids. CDR3 DNA sequence: TGTGCCAGCAGCTCCGGAGGTGAAGGCGACGAGCAGTACTTC. This gives the protein CASSSGGEGDEQYF.